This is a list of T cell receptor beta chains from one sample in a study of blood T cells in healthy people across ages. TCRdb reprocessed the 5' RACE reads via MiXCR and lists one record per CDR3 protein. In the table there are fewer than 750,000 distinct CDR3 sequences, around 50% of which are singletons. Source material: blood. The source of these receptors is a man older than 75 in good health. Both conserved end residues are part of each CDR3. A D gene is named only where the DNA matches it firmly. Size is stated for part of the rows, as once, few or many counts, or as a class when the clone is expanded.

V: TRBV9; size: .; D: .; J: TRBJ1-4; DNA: TGTGCCAGCAGCGTAGACGGGAACGGGGAAAAACTGTTTTTT; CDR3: CASSVDGNGEKLFF
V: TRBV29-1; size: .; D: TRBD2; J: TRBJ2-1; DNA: TGCAGCGTGCAGGGCGGGAGGGAGGCCAATGAGCAGTTCTTC; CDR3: CSVQGGREANEQFF
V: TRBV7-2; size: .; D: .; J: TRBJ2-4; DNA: TGTGCCAGCAGCTTTGATGGGGGCCTAGCCAAAAACATTCAGTACTTC; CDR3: CASSFDGGLAKNIQYF
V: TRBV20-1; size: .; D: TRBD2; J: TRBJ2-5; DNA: TGCAGTGCTGGGCGGGGGGCCTTACAAGAGACCCAGTACTTC; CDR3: CSAGRGALQETQYF
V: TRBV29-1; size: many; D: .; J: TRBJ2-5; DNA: TGCAGCGTTGGCGTCACAGAGACCCAGTACTTC; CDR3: CSVGVTETQYF
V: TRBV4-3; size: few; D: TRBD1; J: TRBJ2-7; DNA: TGCGCCAGCAGCCCAGGCGCTGGGACAGGGGCCTACGAGCAGTACTTC; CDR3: CASSPGAGTGAYEQYF
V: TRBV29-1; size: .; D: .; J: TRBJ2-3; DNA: TGCAGCGTTGAAGGGTGGGTGGCATTAGGCACAGATACGCAGTATTTT; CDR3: CSVEGWVALGTDTQYF
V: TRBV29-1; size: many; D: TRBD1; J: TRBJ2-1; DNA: TGCAGCGTTGAAGGAGGGACAGGGGGTGGCGGTGAGCAGTTCTTC; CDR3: CSVEGGTGGGGEQFF
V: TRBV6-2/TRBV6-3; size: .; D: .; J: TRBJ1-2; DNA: TGTGCCAGCTGGGATTATGGCTACACCTTC; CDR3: CASWDYGYTF
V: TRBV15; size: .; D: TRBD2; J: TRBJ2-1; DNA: TGTGCCACCAGCAGAGATCAGCGGGAGTCCAATGAGCAGTTCTTC; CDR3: CATSRDQRESNEQFF
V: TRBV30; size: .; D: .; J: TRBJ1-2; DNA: TGTGCCTGGAGTCCCAGTCGAGGCTACACCTTC; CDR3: CAWSPSRGYTF
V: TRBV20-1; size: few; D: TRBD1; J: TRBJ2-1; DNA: TGCCCGCTCAAAGACAGGGTCTCCTACAATGAGCAGTTCTTC; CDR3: CPLKDRVSYNEQFF
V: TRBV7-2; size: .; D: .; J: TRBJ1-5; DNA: TGTGCCAGCAGCCCGGGACTCTGGAATCAGCCCCAGCATTTT; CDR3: CASSPGLWNQPQHF
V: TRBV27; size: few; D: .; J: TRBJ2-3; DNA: TGTGCCAGCAGTTTAGTGGGGGGTACGCAGTATTTT; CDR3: CASSLVGGTQYF
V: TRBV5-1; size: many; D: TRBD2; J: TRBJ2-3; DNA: TGCGCCAGCAGCCCTGCCAACGCCAGACTAGCCTCCGATACGCAGTATTTT; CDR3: CASSPANARLASDTQYF
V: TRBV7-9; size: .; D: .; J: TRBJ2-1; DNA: TGTGCCAGCAGCTTAGGCTCTAACTACTACAATGAGCAGTTCTTC; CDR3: CASSLGSNYYNEQFF
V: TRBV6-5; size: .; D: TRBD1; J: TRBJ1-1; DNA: TGTGCCAGCAGTTACTCTACAGGGGGAGCATTAATGGGGACTGAAGCTTTCTTT; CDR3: CASSYSTGGALMGTEAFF
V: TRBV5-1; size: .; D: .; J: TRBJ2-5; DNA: TGCGCCAGCAGCTCAGACGGGATGAGGGAGACCCAGTACTTC; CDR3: CASSSDGMRETQYF
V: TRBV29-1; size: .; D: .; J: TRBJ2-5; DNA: TGCAGCGTTGAAAAGTTGCTAGCCGAGGGGTATGAGACCCAGTACTTC; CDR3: CSVEKLLAEGYETQYF
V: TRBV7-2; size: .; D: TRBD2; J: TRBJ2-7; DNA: TGTGCCAGCACCAGGGGAGCGGGAGGCTCCTACGAGCAGTACTTC; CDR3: CASTRGAGGSYEQYF
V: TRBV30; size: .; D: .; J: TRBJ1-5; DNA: TGTGCCTGGACCTCAGGGTTCAATCAGCCCCAGCATTTT; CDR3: CAWTSGFNQPQHF
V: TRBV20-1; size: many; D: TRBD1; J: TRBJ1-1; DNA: TGCAGTGCTAGAGCTCGACAGGGTCTCACTGAAGCTTTCTTT; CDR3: CSARARQGLTEAFF
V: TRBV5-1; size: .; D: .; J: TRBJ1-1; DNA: TGCGCCAGCAGCCGGGATCCAGGGCTGAACACTGAAGCTTTCTTT; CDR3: CASSRDPGLNTEAFF
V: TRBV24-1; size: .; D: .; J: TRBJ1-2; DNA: TGTGCCACCAGTCGGACAGATAACTATGGCTACACCTTC; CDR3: CATSRTDNYGYTF
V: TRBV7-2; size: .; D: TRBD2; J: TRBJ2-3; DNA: TGTGCCAGCAGCTTAGTCGGGGGGAGAGCCACAGATACGCAGTATTTT; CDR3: CASSLVGGRATDTQYF
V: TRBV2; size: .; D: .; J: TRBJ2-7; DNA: TGTGCCAGCATTACAGGTCGGGAGCAGTACTTC; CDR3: CASITGREQYF
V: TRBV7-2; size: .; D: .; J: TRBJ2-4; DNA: TGTGCCAGCAGCACATCGGGCCGCGTGGGGCAGTACTTC; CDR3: CASSTSGRVGQYF
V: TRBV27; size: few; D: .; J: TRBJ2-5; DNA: TGTGCCAGCAGTTTTAGGAGCCAAGAGACCCAGTACTTC; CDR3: CASSFRSQETQYF
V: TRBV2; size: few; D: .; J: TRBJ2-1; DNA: TGTGCCAGCAGTGAAGAGAGTCAGGGGGGTAATGAGCAGTTCTTC; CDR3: CASSEESQGGNEQFF
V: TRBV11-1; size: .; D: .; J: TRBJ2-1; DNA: TGTGCCAGCAGCTCAAGACAACGAAACTACAATGAGCAGTTCTTC; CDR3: CASSSRQRNYNEQFF
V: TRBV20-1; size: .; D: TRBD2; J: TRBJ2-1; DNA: TGCAGTGCTAGGGGACGGGGGGGCCTGTTCTACAATGAGCAGTTCTTC; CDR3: CSARGRGGLFYNEQFF
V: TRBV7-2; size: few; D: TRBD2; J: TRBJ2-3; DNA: TGTGCCAGCAGCACCCAGCGGGGGGGCGTAGATACGCAGTATTTT; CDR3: CASSTQRGGVDTQYF
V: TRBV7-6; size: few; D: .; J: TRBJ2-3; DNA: TGTGCCAGCAGCTTAGGGGCAGCGATTAGCACAGATACGCAGTATTTT; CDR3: CASSLGAAISTDTQYF
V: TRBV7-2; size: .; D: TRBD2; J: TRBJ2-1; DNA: TGTGCCAGCAGCTACGCTAGCGGGACCGGTGAGCAGTTCTTC; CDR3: CASSYASGTGEQFF
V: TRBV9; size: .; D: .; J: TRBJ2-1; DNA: TGTGCCAGCAGCGTAGTGGGGACCACCACCTCCTACAATGAGCAGTTCTTC; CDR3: CASSVVGTTTSYNEQFF
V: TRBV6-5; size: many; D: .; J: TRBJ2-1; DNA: TGTGCCAGCAGTTACCCAGGGGGGTATGAGCAGTTCTTC; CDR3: CASSYPGGYEQFF
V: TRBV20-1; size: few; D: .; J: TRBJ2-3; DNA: TGCAGTGCTAGTTATAGTCGGACGCAGTATTTT; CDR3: CSASYSRTQYF
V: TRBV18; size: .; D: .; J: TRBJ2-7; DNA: TGTGCCAGCTCACCCCAGACACTCTCCTACGAGCAGTACTTC; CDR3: CASSPQTLSYEQYF
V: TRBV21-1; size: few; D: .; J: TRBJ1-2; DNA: TGTGCCAGCAGCACCCCCCCAAGGCCCAGTAACTATGGCTACACCTTC; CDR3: CASSTPPRPSNYGYTF